This T cell receptor beta chain is drawn from a study of post-analysis software for immune sequencing data (dated by TCRdb to between 2015 and 2017). Study-wide context: Recorded disease courses included relapsing-remitting, secondary progressive and progressive-relapsing multiple sclerosis, with some patients lacking subtype annotation. Patient repertoires were compared against 10 to 12 previously published healthy control repertoires from donors aged roughly 6 to 28 years. A subset of samples was prepared in parallel using single-end sample barcoding, then pooled and co-amplified after Illumina adapter ligation. Summary of the overall study and its limitations: Significantly lower normalized Chao1 diversity was found in multiple sclerosis patients than in controls, suggesting substantial peripheral T-cell clonal expansion. Strong co-clustering of samples prepared in the same batch was shown by direct clustering with F measure, prompting a batch-effect correction. The multiple sclerosis patient group was slightly younger than the control group. Significantly higher frequencies in patients than in controls were found for roughly 5 TRBV segments, including TRBV5-6, TRBV5-1 and TRBV20-1.

The library was built by means of PCR. The instrument was an Illumina HiSeq 2500. To reduce PCR and sequencing biases, unique molecular identifiers were built into the TCR beta cDNA libraries. Every 1 to 10 million input T cells yielded 500,000 or so cDNA molecules, meaning each molecule approximated one T cell. The same protocol used for the earlier healthy control dataset was applied to prepare and sequence the patient libraries. Within a given batch, samples were prepared together, multiplexed and sequenced on the same HiSeq lane. For the original study's pipeline: MIGEC was used to process the raw barcoded reads, and molecular identifier groups with only a single read were discarded before consensus assembly and CDR3 extraction. VDJtools was used for post-analysis of the clonotype tables, with diversity normalized by down-sampling every dataset to the smallest sample size. Repertoire overlap clustering matched CDR3 amino acid but not nucleotide sequences to correct batch-related cross-sample contamination. In-frame beta chains were kept once TCRdb had trimmed the public reads at Q25 with fastp and called clones with MiXCR. Rows merge per CDR3 protein into single entries with the most common DNA and genes. Clone size and V and J calls follow TCRdb, not the original study. The sample table shows about 620,000 distinct CDR3 sequences, and around 44% are seen once. The ten most abundant clones make up over 1.5% of the sample.

To demonstrate the VDJtools post-analysis software, the study profiled TCR beta repertoires from the peripheral blood of about a dozen young patients with multiple sclerosis. The multiple sclerosis patients were children and adolescents ranging in age from roughly 6 to 15 years. The CDR3 numbers 13 residues from cysteine through phenylalanine. CDR1 is given as SGDLS and CDR2 as YYNGEE, both from the germline V gene. A remark on this clonotype: Its target antigen remains unknown. No DNA is shown, since the ends of the CDR3 on it are uncertain; the CDR3 is the one TCRdb lists.

What was sequenced was blood. The clonotype originates from a girl between 5 and 17 years old with multiple sclerosis. This sequence uses TRBV9 and TRBJ2-6; TRBD2, the table's D call, lacks a check against the DNA. The CDR3 protein sequence reads: CASGTFGANVLTF.